A selection of T cell receptor beta chains follows, all from one sample in a study of technical replicates of blood from several donors. Measured with immunoSEQ multiplex PCR; TCRdb has only the in-frame clones, and not every one. The sample shows 70,000 to 95,000 clones, 95% to 98% of them seen only once. Sequenced input: T cells isolated from PBMCs. The receptors originated from a human donor in good health. CDR3s include the opening cysteine and the closing phenylalanine or tryptophan. A D gene is named only where the DNA matches it firmly. Size is omitted from some rows. Given values are once, few, many or a class for expanded clones.

v_gene	d_gene	abundance	j_gene	len	CDR3nt	CDR3aa
TRBV29-1	TRBD1	-	TRBJ2-1	17	TGCAGCGTTGAAGATGGAACGGTGCAGGGGGCGTCGAATGAGCAGTTCTTC	CSVEDGTVQGASNEQFF
TRBV10-3	TRBD2	-	TRBJ2-5	13	TGTGCCATAAGTGGGGGGGAACAAGAGACCCAGTACTTC	CAISGGEQETQYF
TRBV6-5	TRBD1	-	TRBJ1-2	13	TGTGCCAGCAGCTGGACAGGTCCGGGGGGCTACACCTTC	CASSWTGPGGYTF
TRBV5-1	-	-	TRBJ2-5	13	TGCGCCAGCAGCTTGGGACTCCAAGAGACCCAGTACTTC	CASSLGLQETQYF
TRBV6-1	TRBD1	-	TRBJ2-3	16	TGTGCCAGCAGTGTATTGGGACAGGGGGCGGTGGGTACGCAGTATTTT	CASSVLGQGAVGTQYF
TRBV7-7	-	-	TRBJ2-3	15	TGTGCCAGCAGCTTTAGTACAGCTAGCACAGATACGCAGTATTTT	CASSFSTASTDTQYF
TRBV5-5	-	-	TRBJ2-7	12	TGTGCCAGCAGCTCCGGGTCCTACGAGCAGTACTTC	CASSSGSYEQYF
TRBV19	-	-	TRBJ2-3	17	TGTGCCAGTAGTCCTCTCGCCCTTAGCCTCGGGGCAGATACGCAGTATTTT	CASSPLALSLGADTQYF
TRBV30	-	-	TRBJ2-7	12	TGTGCCTGGAGCGGACAGACATACGAGCAGTACTTC	CAWSGQTYEQYF
TRBV11-3	-	-	TRBJ2-1	16	TGTGCCAGCAGCTTTACGGGGGGCCCCGCCTACAATGAGCAGTTCTTC	CASSFTGGPAYNEQFF
TRBV18	TRBD1	-	TRBJ2-7	15	TGTGCCAGCTCACCCGGGACAGGAATGACCTACGAGCAGTACTTC	CASSPGTGMTYEQYF
TRBV10-3	TRBD1	-	TRBJ1-5	16	TGTGCCATCAGTGAGGGTGGGACAGGAAGTAATCAGCCCCAGCATTTT	CAISEGGTGSNQPQHF
TRBV11-3	-	-	TRBJ1-1	15	TGTGCCAGCTCAGTCTGGGCACCGCCGAACACTGAAGCTTTCTTT	CASSVWAPPNTEAFF
TRBV12-5	-	-	TRBJ1-1	13	TGTGCTAGTGGTTTACAGATGAACACTGAAGCTTTCTTT	CASGLQMNTEAFF
TRBV7-8	-	-	TRBJ1-5	13	TGTGCCAGCAGCCCCCTCAGGTCTCAGCCCCAGCATTTT	CASSPLRSQPQHF
TRBV6-5	-	-	TRBJ1-6	12	TGTGCCAGCAGTTACCTAAATTCACCCCTCCACTTT	CASSYLNSPLHF
TRBV2	TRBD1	-	TRBJ1-4	15	TGTGCCAGCATCGACAGGGATGCAACTAATGAAAAACTGTTTTTT	CASIDRDATNEKLFF
TRBV28	TRBD1	-	TRBJ1-5	14	TGTGCCAGCAGCCGTCAGGGGGCCGCTCAGCCCCAGCATTTT	CASSRQGAAQPQHF
TRBV5-1	TRBD1	-	TRBJ2-1	19	TGCGCCAGCAGCTTGGCCCATTGGACAGGAATTAGCTCCTACAATGAGCAGTTCTTC	CASSLAHWTGISSYNEQFF
TRBV7-9	TRBD2	-	TRBJ2-1	14	TGTGCCAGCAGCTCCGGACTAGCGGGAGGTGAGCAGTTCTTC	CASSSGLAGGEQFF
TRBV6-4	TRBD1	-	TRBJ2-6	16	TGTGCCAGCAGTGACTCGAGGGGGCCTGGGGCCAACGTCCTGACTTTC	CASSDSRGPGANVLTF
TRBV29-1	TRBD2	-	TRBJ2-1	11	TGCAGCGTTGAGACTAGCGATGAGCAGTTCTTC	CSVETSDEQFF
TRBV7-6	-	-	TRBJ2-7	16	TGTGCCAGCAGCTTGACAGGAGACAGGCCCTCCTACGAGCAGTACTTC	CASSLTGDRPSYEQYF
TRBV7-3	TRBD1	-	TRBJ1-1	14	TGTGCCAGCAGCTCAAGACAGGGAGCCACTGAAGCTTTCTTT	CASSSRQGATEAFF
TRBV6-5	TRBD1	-	TRBJ1-4	15	TGTGCCAGCAGTTACTCGGGACAGTCTAATGAAAAACTGTTTTTT	CASSYSGQSNEKLFF
TRBV4-1	-	medium-sized	TRBJ1-1	14	TGCGCCAGCAGCGGACGGACAGAAAACACTGAAGCTTTCTTT	CASSGRTENTEAFF
TRBV5-1	-	-	TRBJ1-2	18	TGCGCCAGCAGCTTCGGTACAGGGTCGGGTGTTTTCACCTATGGCTACACCTTC	CASSFGTGSGVFTYGYTF
TRBV27	-	-	TRBJ2-1	14	TGTGCCAGCAGTTCGTTGGACGGGAACAATGAGCAGTTCTTC	CASSSLDGNNEQFF
TRBV7-6	TRBD1	-	TRBJ1-1	14	TGTGCCAGCAGCTTCAGGGGGAAGAACACTGAAGCTTTCTTT	CASSFRGKNTEAFF
TRBV7-2	-	-	TRBJ1-5	13	TGTGCCAGCAGCACGCAGGGAACCCAGCCCCAGCATTTT	CASSTQGTQPQHF
TRBV19	TRBD2	-	TRBJ2-7	16	TGTGCCAGTAGTCCCAGTTTAGCGGGGTTAACCTACGAGCAGTACTTC	CASSPSLAGLTYEQYF
TRBV5-4	-	-	TRBJ2-7	15	TGTGCCAGCAGCTTGTCCTTGGGGCCTCGGGACGAGCAGTACTTC	CASSLSLGPRDEQYF
TRBV11-1	TRBD1	-	TRBJ1-3	19	TGTGCCAGCAGCTTAGGAGAGACAGGGGGCTCCTCTGTCGGAAACACCATATATTTT	CASSLGETGGSSVGNTIYF
TRBV18	TRBD1	-	TRBJ1-2	20	TGTGCCAGCTCACCTGTACCGACAGGGTCTATCTACCCAGCTAACTATGGCTACACCTTC	CASSPVPTGSIYPANYGYTF
TRBV6-5	-	-	TRBJ2-7	13	TGTGCCAGCAGTTATACAGCTTCTAACGAGCAGTACTTC	CASSYTASNEQYF
TRBV5-1	TRBD1	-	TRBJ2-2	20	TGCGCCAGCAGCCTTGAAAGCCGGGACAGGGTCCATCGGGGGACCGGGGAGCTGTTTTTT	CASSLESRDRVHRGTGELFF
TRBV21-1	-	-	TRBJ1-5	20	TGTGCCAGCAGCAAAGGGTACGGGACAGGTTTAGAGGTAGGGTGGCAGCCCCAGCATTTT	CASSKGYGTGLEVGWQPQHF
TRBV6-1	TRBD1	once	TRBJ1-4	17	TGTGCCAGCAGTGAAGCCGGTAGTTGGGACAGGGATGAAAAACTGTTTTTT	CASSEAGSWDRDEKLFF
TRBV19	-	-	TRBJ1-2	13	TGTGCCAGTAGTTACCTACCCTACTATGGCTACACCTTC	CASSYLPYYGYTF
TRBV18	-	-	TRBJ1-1	16	TGTGCCAGCTCACCTTTGGGCAAGGGAGGAAACACTGAAGCTTTCTTT	CASSPLGKGGNTEAFF
TRBV27	-	-	TRBJ2-7	15	TGTGCCAGCAGTTCCCCGGTGACCTACGAGGGCGAGCAGTACTTC	CASSSPVTYEGEQYF
TRBV19	-	-	TRBJ2-3	16	TGTGCCAGTAGTACATATAGCGGTTCGGGCACAGATACGCAGTATTTT	CASSTYSGSGTDTQYF
TRBV5-1	-	-	TRBJ2-1	16	TGCGCCAGCAGCTTGTTGTGGAGGAAATCCTACAATGAGCAGTTCTTC	CASSLLWRKSYNEQFF
TRBV2	-	-	TRBJ1-2	11	TGTGCCAGCCATAGGGGCTATGGCTACACCTTC	CASHRGYGYTF
TRBV27	-	-	TRBJ2-5	17	TGTGCCAGCAGTTTATCAACGGGGACTTACTATCAAGAGACCCAGTACTTC	CASSLSTGTYYQETQYF
TRBV9	-	-	TRBJ1-6	13	TGTGCCAGCAGCTCCGATTGGGGCCAACCCCTCCACTTT	CASSSDWGQPLHF
TRBV11-3	TRBD2	-	TRBJ2-5	15	TGTGCCAGCAGCTTAGAGGGGGGGAGACAAGAGACCCAGTACTTC	CASSLEGGRQETQYF
TRBV28	TRBD2	-	TRBJ2-1	18	TGTGCCAGCGGCCCCCTTAAACTAGCGGGACTATCCTACAATGAGCAGTTCTTC	CASGPLKLAGLSYNEQFF
TRBV5-1	TRBD1	-	TRBJ1-5	20	TGCGCCAGCAGCCCCATGCCCCTGGACAGGGGGGGTTATAGCAATCAGCCCCAGCATTTT	CASSPMPLDRGGYSNQPQHF
TRBV12-5	TRBD2	-	TRBJ2-2	15	TGTGCTAGTGGTTTGGTAGCGGGGAGGACCGGGGAGCTGTTTTTT	CASGLVAGRTGELFF
TRBV6-5	TRBD1	-	TRBJ1-1	13	TGTGCCAGCAGACTAACAGGGGGCACTGAAGCTTTCTTT	CASRLTGGTEAFF
TRBV5-1	-	-	TRBJ2-5	14	TGCGCCAGCAGCTTGGCGGCTAGCCTGGAGACCCAGTACTTC	CASSLAASLETQYF
TRBV7-9	TRBD1	-	TRBJ1-2	14	TGTGCCAGCAGACTTGACAGGGGGAGCTATGGCTACACCTTC	CASRLDRGSYGYTF
TRBV28	-	-	TRBJ1-1	13	TGTGCCAGCACTCCCGCGGGGAACACTGAAGCTTTCTTT	CASTPAGNTEAFF
TRBV15	TRBD2	-	TRBJ2-7	13	TGTGCCACCAGGGGTAGCGGGAGGAACGAGCAGTACTTC	CATRGSGRNEQYF